The next 8 T cell receptor beta chains were all read from a single sample in a study of metastatic and nonmetastatic thyroid tumors. TCRdb re-called the PCR reads via MiXCR. The repertoire holds about 12,000 clones, with approximately 25% as singletons. Thyroid surgery was performed in patients who had received no treatment beforehand. The sample comprised tumor tissue. Receptor source: a female donor with papillary thyroid cancer or a benign thyroid nodule (not recorded which). Some clones in this sample may be carry-over from other donors' samples.

In this sample, this clone turned up many times. The chain couples TRBV6-2 or TRBV6-3 to TRBJ1-5; D is undetermined. The germline gives CDR1 MNHEY, CDR2 SVGEGT. V was clipped by 7 bases and J by 4 bases, with 8 bases between them. CDR3 length equals 12 residues. In nucleotides, the CDR3 is TGTGCCAGCACCCATTGGAATCAGCCCCAGCATTTT. This sequence encodes CASTHWNQPQHF.

This clone was seen repeatedly, ten times or more. The J gene is TRBJ2-5, the V gene TRBV2; TRBD2 matches at 14 bases. After removal of 7 bases from V and 2 bases from J, the junction contained 6 bases not matched to a gene. Germline CDR1 is SNHLY and CDR2 is FYNNEI. There are 16 residues in the CDR3. For the CDR3, the DNA is TGTGCCAGCATCGTGAGACTAGCGGGGGGGCAAGAGACCCAGTACTTC. As protein: CASIVRLAGGQETQYF.

There are many counts of this clone. Since a much larger clone is just one base distant, this may be a read error. The sample has other DNA sequences that encode this CDR3 too. The rearrangement links TRBV9 to TRBJ2-3; the D is unclear. CDR3 length: 13 amino acids. CDR1 is SGDLS, CDR2 YYNGEE, per germline. DNA of the CDR3: TGCGCCAGCAGCGTAGACCCGGCAGATACGCAGTATTTT. This encodes CASSVDPADTQYF.

In its sample, this clone is hyperexpanded. The rearrangement links TRBV19 to TRBJ1-5, with 8 bases matching TRBD1. This CDR3 has 16 amino acids. J was trimmed by 1 base and V by 9 bases; bases with no gene match: 11. Germline V gives CDR1 LNHDA, CDR2 SQIVND (reference sequence). The chain's CDR3 is CASSTGGYTSNQPQHF. The CDR3 DNA reads as TGTGCCAGCTCCACAGGGGGGTATACGAGCAATCAGCCCCAGCATTTT.

The J gene is TRBJ2-2, the V gene TRBV7-3, with D perhaps being TRBD1 or TRBD2 (5 bases each). Germline V gene sequence: CDR1 SGHTA, CDR2 FQGTGA. There are 16 residues in the CDR3. V dropped 5 bases and J dropped 1 base, with 14 bases sitting between them. CDR3 amino acids: CASSPNGGWNTGELFF. DNA for the CDR3: TGTGCCAGCAGCCCCAATGGGGGATGGAACACCGGGGAGCTGTTTTTT.

A single count supports this clone. The junction departs from germline at one end; a sequencing error may be responsible. The chain has TRBV20-1 and TRBJ2-7; D call uncertain. The CDR3 is 11 amino acids. The germline V gene has CDR1 DFQATT and CDR2 SNEGSKA (reference sequence). CDR3 DNA sequence: TGCAGTTCCACGTCCTCCTATGAGCAGTACTTC. Encoded protein: CSSTSSYEQYF.

Many counts were recorded for this clone. The V call is TRBV9, the J call TRBJ1-3; D remains unclear. CDR1 SGDLS and CDR2 YYNGEE come from the germline V gene. CDR3 length: 15 residues. With 0 bases removed from V and 4 bases from J, the gap between germline ends came to 11 bases. The CDR3 DNA follows: TGTGCCAGCAGCGTAGCCCAGAACTACGGAAACACCATATATTTT. This codes for CASSVAQNYGNTIYF. The full variable domain, completed using reference TRBV9 and TRBJ1-3, is DSGVTQTPKHLITATGQRVTLRCSPRSGDLSVYWYQQSLDQGLQFLIQYYNGEERAKGNILERFSAQQFPDLHSELNLSSLELGDSALYFCASSVAQNYGNTIYFGEGSWLTVV.

The chain uses TRBV7-2 and TRBJ2-7; TRBD2 agrees at 9 bases. J gave up 4 bases and V 5 bases, and 9 bases lay outside the gene matches. CDR1 and CDR2 from the germline V gene are SGHTA and FQGNSA. The CDR3 consists of 15 residues. CDR3 bases: TGTGCCAGCAGCACCCGAGCGGGGGGACCATACGAGCAGTACTTC. Its translation: CASSTRAGGPYEQYF.